A single sample is the source of the 7 T cell receptor beta chains below, sequenced in a study of naive and memory T cell subsets. Two oligonucleotides, mixed equimolar, formed the beta constant-region primer covering TRBC1 and TRBC2. TCRdb re-called the UMI-ligation and nested PCR reads with MiXCR, one entry per CDR3 protein. The table has around 40,000 distinct CDR3 sequences, approximately 12% seen once. The sequencing input was effector memory CD4+ T cells from blood. Subset noted: effector memory, CD45RA- CD27-. These receptors were obtained from a human donor in good health.

Only a few counts were recorded for this clonotype. The chain joins TRBV5-5 to TRBJ2-3, with 7 bases that match TRBD2. The CDR3 totals 14 residues. V trimming: 5 bases; J trimming: 3 bases; junction bases outside the gene matches: 6. Germline V gives CDR1 SGHKS, CDR2 YYEKEE (reference sequence). Here the CDR3 reads CASSFRTRTDTQYF. Written as DNA, the CDR3 is TGTGCCAGCAGTTTTAGGACTAGGACAGATACGCAGTATTTT.

This sequence joins TRBV6-6 and TRBJ2-2, with 8 positions matching TRBD2. J lost 3 bases, V lost 5 bases, and 5 bases had no gene match. Germline V gene sequence: CDR1 MNHNY, CDR2 SVGAGI (reference sequence). The CDR3 covers 15 residues. The CDR3 sequence: CASSNSGLDTGELFF. The CDR3 coding sequence is TGTGCCAGCAGTAATTCGGGACTAGACACCGGGGAGCTGTTTTTT.

This clonotype has just a few counts. CDR3 coding DNA: TGCAGTGCCCTGGGACAGGGGAGGTGGAATGAAAAACTGTTTTTT. Translating it yields CSALGQGRWNEKLFF. The V call is TRBV20-1, the J call TRBJ1-4, with 10 bases fitting TRBD1. This CDR3 is 15 amino acids long. V lost 6 bases to trimming and J lost 5 bases; unmatched junction nucleotides: 9. Germline CDR1 and CDR2: DFQATT and SNEGSKA (reference sequence).

This clonotype was counted only a few times. The chain couples TRBV25-1 to TRBJ2-7, with 10 bases lining up with TRBD2. The CDR3 sequence is 15 residues long. Germline V gives CDR1 MGHDK, CDR2 SYGVNS. V shed 5 bases and J 5 bases; nucleotides not matched to a gene: 9. Here the CDR3 reads CASSRTSGTPNEQYF. The DNA of the CDR3 is TGTGCCAGCAGTCGTACTAGCGGGACCCCCAACGAGCAGTACTTC.

This clonotype was recorded many times. The DNA of the CDR3 is TGTGCCAGCAGCTTAGGGCTCGGGGATACGCAGTATTTT. Its translation is CASSLGLGDTQYF. This chain joins TRBV7-7 and TRBJ2-3; D is unresolved. Germline lookup yields CDR1 SSHAT and CDR2 FNYEAQ (reference sequence). V lost 1 base and J 6 bases, leaving 8 bases between the germline ends. The CDR3 loop spans 13 amino acids.

This clonotype was observed a few times. This chain connects TRBV7-9 to TRBJ2-7; 9 nucleotides agree with TRBD1. This CDR3 is 15 amino acids long. V shed 5 bases, J shed 2 bases, and the junction held 7 bases outside the gene matches. CDR1 and CDR2 from the germline V gene are SEHNR and FQNEAQ (reference sequence). Written as DNA, the CDR3 is TGTGCCAGCAGCGTTGGGACAGGGAAGACCTACGAGCAGTACTTC. Translation: CASSVGTGKTYEQYF.

This clonotype was detected only a few times. The chain carries TRBV6-1 and TRBJ1-3; D unclear. The CDR3 consists of 18 residues. CDR1 is MNHNS, CDR2 SASEGT, per germline. V was shortened by 4 bases and J by 2 bases, with 21 bases between the two germline ends. The CDR3 DNA reads TGTGCCAGCAGTGTAACAGCACCGACCCTCCTAACTGGAAACACCATATATTTT. Translated: CASSVTAPTLLTGNTIYF.